This TCR beta chain appears in the sequencing data of a study of beta chain features in type 1 diabetes. General study results and limits: Sequencing used cDNA, and cells with high TCR expression could therefore be over-represented. Type 1 diabetes patients showed a moderate but significant shortening of TCRB CDR3s in all four CD4+ subsets.

One heparinised draw, averaging about 110 mL, was taken per donor. In its sample, this clone was seen a few times. Its target is not known. Germline CDR1 and CDR2: MDHEN and SYDVKM. This CDR3 is 14 amino acids long. V was pared by 3 bases and J by 4 bases, with 11 bases between. Reverse transcription of all isolated RNA meant that expressed TCRB transcripts were sequenced. Repertoires were generated with immunoSEQ multiplex PCR, while TCRdb's copy carries only in-frame clones and drops some. The sample shows approximately 300,000 clones, about 11% of them seen only once. This clonotype was obtained from a young woman in good health. Material: naive CD4+ T cells from blood. V usage is TRBV28 and J usage is TRBJ2-3; D possibly corresponds to TRBD2 (6 bases). The CDR3 loop is CASSFAGSADTQYF. CDR3 DNA: TGTGCCAGCAGTTTTGCGGGATCGGCAGATACGCAGTATTTT. Full variable domain (remainder filled in from reference TRBV28 and TRBJ2-3): DVKVTQSSRYLVKRTGEKVFLECVQDMDHENMFWYRQDPGLGLRLIYFSYDVKMKEKGDIPEGYSVSREKKERFSLILESASTNQTSMYLCASSFAGSADTQYFGPGTRLTVL.